The source of this T cell receptor beta chain is a study of blood T cell repertoires in COVID-19 (dated by TCRdb to the early 2020s). For the wider study: Samples from collaborators originated in the United States, Italy and Spain and spanned both the acute and convalescent phases of COVID-19. The material from the prospective study consisted of cDNA or gDNA derived from T cells, B-cell-depleted T cells, or PBMCs. Deeply sampled blood TCRbeta repertoires from subjects exposed to, actively infected with, or recovered from COVID-19 were included in the dataset. The repertoires were released in a freely available public database intended as a resource for research on the immune response to SARS-CoV-2. The samples were drawn from the first 160 participants of the ongoing ImmuneRACE study and from 950 to 1,500 subjects provided by 6 global collaborators. Nearly every sample came with metadata listing a de-identified subject ID, COVID-19 status, age in years and sex. Where HLA class I and class II types were available, the types were taken from metadata supplied by the sample provider, not from assay-based typing. The full study reports these points: How much clinical and demographic metadata was included differed by source and by participant, and the metadata was provided uncurated.

TCRbeta CDR3 regions were amplified from genomic DNA by means of the immunoSEQ Assay, a bias-controlled multiplex PCR. For the original study's pipeline: Nucleated cell counts per sample were estimated from amplification of reference gene primers within the assay. Sequence reads were collapsed and filtered to measure the absolute abundance of every unique TCRbeta CDR3 rearrangement. For each sample, productive Simpson clonality was calculated as the square root of Simpson's diversity index across productive rearrangements. As stored in TCRdb, this immuneACCESS dataset retains in-frame rearrangements with V and J assigned. A fraction of the clones does not appear; measured against another copy, unresolved V genes explain less than half of the discrepancy, and the remainder lacks a known reason. That table is the source of V, J and clone size, and D and trimming were worked out from the DNA. Across this sample there are about 75,000 clones, with about 91% seen only once. Approximately 6.4% of the sample rests with the top ten.

Whole blood was collected in K2EDTA tubes by collaborating institutions according to the institutions' own protocols. For TCRbeta analysis, collaborator samples were shipped as frozen whole blood, as isolated PBMCs, or as DNA extracted from either sample type. A note on this clone: Its target antigen remains unknown. No per-base quality is available; no much larger clone lies one base away.

Sequences were obtained from peripheral blood. This clonotype originated in a woman in her 50s with acute or convalescent COVID-19.

The nucleotide sequence reads TGTGCCAGCAGCTGGCCTTGGGAAGCGGAAGATACGCAGTATTTT. Its protein is CASSWPWEAEDTQYF. The chain links TRBV5-4 with TRBJ2-3; possibly the D gene is TRBD2, per 5 matching bases. The germline V gene (reference sequence) specifies SGHNT as CDR1 and YYREEE as CDR2. Trimming at the junction amounts to 3 bases on V and 5 bases on J, and the germline ends lie 16 bases apart. Reading from cysteine to phenylalanine, the CDR3 counts 15 amino acids. Only the CDR3 DNA is retained, 45 bases long and in frame from the first base.